These 20 T cell receptor beta chains came from one sample sequenced in a study of blood T cell repertoires in COVID-19. Clones were sequenced by immunoSEQ multiplex PCR, and TCRdb holds only the in-frame ones, with some missing. The table shows approximately 300,000 clones, with around 90% occurring only once. Sequences were obtained from peripheral blood. These receptors all come from a woman aged 45-60 years who had recovered from COVID-19.

This chain joins TRBV6-5 and TRBJ2-1; D call uncertain. The ends were cut back, 7 bases at V and 3 bases at J, with 10 bases in the middle. Germline V gene lookup returns CDR1 MNHEY and CDR2 SVGAGI. The length of the CDR3 is 13 residues. CDR3 amino acids: CASKGSFYNEQFF. In DNA, the CDR3 is TGTGCCAGCAAAGGTAGCTTCTACAATGAGCAGTTCTTC.

The genes are TRBV30 and TRBJ1-2, with D maybe TRBD1 (5 bases). CDR3 length: 12 residues. Germline CDR1 GTSNPN, CDR2 SVGIG (reference sequence). V was trimmed by 5 bases and J by 8 bases, leaving 15 bases between them. The CDR3 sequence: CAWFRTLSGYTF. The CDR3 DNA is TGTGCCTGGTTTAGGACATTAAGCGGCTACACCTTC.

This clone was recorded once. This chain connects TRBV2 to TRBJ1-5; the match to TRBD1 covers 7 bases. Germline CDR1 and CDR2: SNHLY and FYNNEI. V shed 8 bases and J 2 bases; nucleotides not matched to a gene: 12. CDR3 length: 16 amino acids. The CDR3 here is CASQGDRAGGNQPQHF. In DNA form, the CDR3 reads TGTGCCAGCCAGGGGGATCGGGCAGGAGGCAATCAGCCCCAGCATTTT.

V and J are TRBV7-9 and TRBJ2-2, with 7 positions matching TRBD1. This CDR3 is built from 12 residues. The junction had 2 bases not matched to a gene; V was cut back by 7 bases and J by 6 bases. Germline CDR1 SEHNR, CDR2 FQNEAQ (reference sequence). The CDR3 loop reads CASTQGAGELFF. DNA of the CDR3: TGTGCCAGCACCCAGGGGGCCGGGGAGCTGTTTTTT.

This clone was seen more than once but under ten times. The chain links TRBV2 to TRBJ1-4; D perhaps matches TRBD1 (5 bases). The CDR3 contains 13 residues. Germline CDR1 is SNHLY and CDR2 is FYNNEI. V lost 6 bases and J lost 8, with 13 bases in between. CDR3 region: CASSRDFGEKLFF. The CDR3 DNA reads TGTGCCAGCAGCCGGGACTTTGGGGAAAAACTGTTTTTT.

V gene TRBV3-1 (or the pseudogene TRBV3-2) combines with J gene TRBJ2-1, with D perhaps matching TRBD2 (6 bases). Germline CDR1 reads LGHDT; CDR2 reads YNNKEL (reference sequence). The CDR3 has 13 amino acids. V was clipped by 4 bases and J by 10 bases, with 14 bases between them. CDR3 sequence reads: CASSPDPRGEQFF. The DNA for the CDR3 is TGTGCCAGCAGCCCCGACCCCCGGGGGGAGCAGTTCTTC.

The CDR3 region is CASSNRGAKNIQYF. CDR3 coding DNA: TGTGCCAGCAGCAACAGGGGAGCCAAAAACATTCAGTACTTC. This chain connects TRBV11-1 to TRBJ2-4, with 7 bases matching TRBD1. The CDR3 consists of 14 residues. Losses at the gene ends were 5 bases for V and 0 bases for J; bases not matched to a gene: 1. Germline V gene data show CDR1 as SGHAT and CDR2 as FQDESV (reference sequence).

J is TRBJ2-3 and V is TRBV6-2 or TRBV6-3; 7 bases fit TRBD2. Germline trimming cut 0 bases from V and 11 bases from J; bases unmatched to any gene: 2. The CDR3 consists of 12 residues. Germline V gene sequence: CDR1 MNHEY, CDR2 SVGEGT. The CDR3 here is CASSYSAGVQYF. CDR3 bases: TGTGCCAGCAGTTACTCGGCGGGAGTGCAGTATTTT.

This chain uses TRBV28 with TRBJ1-6, with 11 bases aligning to TRBD1. Germline V gives CDR1 MDHEN, CDR2 SYDVKM. V lost 4 bases to trimming and J lost 9 bases; unmatched junction nucleotides: 5. CDR3 length: 15 residues. CDR3 in DNA: TGTGCCAGCAGTTATCCGGGACAGGGGGGTTCACCCCTCCACTTT. This gives the protein CASSYPGQGGSPLHF.

This chain links TRBV11-2 with TRBJ2-5; TRBD1 agrees at 9 bases. The V gene end was trimmed by 5 bases and the J gene end by 2 bases; junction bases not matched to a gene: 6. CDR1 is SGHAT and CDR2 is FQNNGV in the germline V gene. This CDR3 has 15 residues. Here the CDR3 reads CASSTWTGAQETQYF. As DNA, the CDR3 is TGTGCCAGCAGCACCTGGACAGGGGCGCAAGAGACCCAGTACTTC. Together with reference TRBV11-2 and TRBJ2-5, the CDR3 gives the full variable domain: EAGVAQSPRYKIIEKRQSVAFWCNPISGHATLYWYQQILGQGPKLLIQFQNNGVVDDSQLPKDRFSAERLKGVDSTLKIQPAKLEDSAVYLCASSTWTGAQETQYFGPGTRLLVL.

The chain uses TRBV7-9 and TRBJ1-2, with TRBD1 as a possible D gene (5 bases). The length of the CDR3 is 18 residues. In germline, CDR1 is SEHNR, CDR2 FQNEAQ (reference sequence). V was shortened by 1 base and J by 2 bases, with 20 bases between the two germline ends. CDR3 in DNA: TGTGCCAGCAGCTTAGGTACGGCCCAGGGCGTCATCAACTATGGCTACACCTTC. Translation gives CASSLGTAQGVINYGYTF.

The DNA of the CDR3 is TGCGCCAGCAGCTTGGTTGGGACAGGCTTCACAGATACGCAGTATTTT. This sequence encodes CASSLVGTGFTDTQYF. This chain uses TRBV5-1 with TRBJ2-3; TRBD1 aligns across 8 bases. Germline V gene sequence: CDR1 SGHRS, CDR2 YFSETQ. The CDR3 contains 16 residues. The V gene end was trimmed by 0 bases and the J gene end by 2 bases; junction bases not matched to a gene: 5.

The chain couples TRBV9 to TRBJ2-7; TRBD2 aligns across 10 bases. The CDR3 loop spans 15 amino acids. The V gene's germline CDR1 is SGDLS and CDR2 YYNGEE. V lost 2 bases and J lost 2; bases outside the gene matches: 4. CDR3 DNA: TGTGCCAGCAGCGTCAGAGCGGGGGGGGCCTACGAGCAGTACTTC. It encodes CASSVRAGGAYEQYF. The complete variable domain, with remaining parts taken from reference TRBV9 and TRBJ2-7, reads DSGVTQTPKHLITATGQRVTLRCSPRSGDLSVYWYQQSLDQGLQFLIQYYNGEERAKGNILERFSAQQFPDLHSELNLSSLELGDSALYFCASSVRAGGAYEQYFGPGTRLTVT.

V usage is TRBV28 and J usage is TRBJ2-5; D might be TRBD2 (6 bases). The V end lost 6 bases, the J end lost 4 bases, and 18 bases lay between the germline ends. Germline V gene data show CDR1 as MDHEN and CDR2 as SYDVKM. The CDR3 totals 15 residues. CDR3 bases: TGTGCCAGCAGGGCGGGCCCCTTGGGGGGAGAGACCCAGTACTTC. It encodes CASRAGPLGGETQYF.

The chain recombines TRBV19 with TRBJ1-1; perhaps TRBD1 as D (5 bases). V lost 3 bases and J 13 bases, leaving 21 bases between the germline ends. CDR3 length equals 14 residues. Germline V CDR1 and CDR2: LNHDA, SQIVND (reference sequence). As DNA, the CDR3 is TGTGCCAGTAGTATTGGGGGTGTCCGCGCGGGGGATTTCTTT. Translating it yields CASSIGGVRAGDFF.

This chain links TRBV12-5 with TRBJ2-3; no clear D. The CDR3 covers 13 residues. Germline V gene lookup returns CDR1 LGHNT and CDR2 FRNRAP. The V and J ends lost 8 bases and 1 base respectively, with 10 bases between them. The DNA for the CDR3 is TGTGCTAGTTCCCCCCTAGGCACAGATACGCAGTATTTT. Amino acid sequence: CASSPLGTDTQYF. The entire variable domain, with the rest obtained from reference TRBV12-5 and TRBJ2-3, is as follows: DARVTQTPRHKVTEMGQEVTMRCQPILGHNTVFWYRQTMMQGLELLAYFRNRAPLDDSGMPKDRFSAEMPDATLATLKIQPSEPRDSAVYFCASSPLGTDTQYFGPGTRLTVL.

The chain is built from TRBV5-1 and TRBJ2-7; perhaps TRBD2 as D (5 bases). Germline V gives CDR1 SGHRS, CDR2 YFSETQ. Trimming cost V 2 bases and J 4 bases, with 10 bases left between them. The CDR3 totals 13 residues. The CDR3, as DNA: TGCGCCAGCAGCTTCGGGGTGGGATACGAGCAGTACTTC. This sequence encodes CASSFGVGYEQYF.

The chain combines TRBV11-2 with TRBJ1-3; 7 positions agree with TRBD1. The CDR3 covers 14 residues. V was clipped by 2 bases and J by 10 bases; unmatched bases: 8. Germline CDR1 and CDR2: SGHAT and FQNNGV. CDR3 DNA sequence: TGTGCCAGCAGCTTACTGGAAACAGGGGCTACCATATATTTT. Its protein is CASSLLETGATIYF.

This rearrangement joins TRBV6-5 to TRBJ1-2; possibly TRBD1 for D (6 bases). Between the trimmed V and J ends, which lost 9 bases and 10 bases, there was a span of 27 bases. CDR3 size: 15 residues. CDR1 is MNHEY, CDR2 SVGAGI, per germline. The CDR3 sequence: CASRTSTGPFDDYTF. CDR3 sequence (DNA): TGTGCCAGTAGGACCTCTACAGGGCCCTTCGACGACTACACCTTC.

The chain links TRBV7-3 to TRBJ2-3; the match to TRBD2 covers 11 bases. Trimming took 2 bases from V and 3 from J; bases not matched to a gene: 4. Germline CDR1 is SGHTA and CDR2 is FQGTGA. This CDR3 has 16 residues. The CDR3 nucleotides are TGTGCCAGCAGCTTACTAGCGGGGGGCGGTACAGATACGCAGTATTTT. It encodes CASSLLAGGGTDTQYF.